These 24 T cell receptor beta chains originate from one sample sequenced in a study of T cell responses to AZD1222 COVID-19 vaccine. Produced via immunoSEQ multiplex PCR; TCRdb's table is partial and in-frame only. This table has 100,000 to 130,000 clones, around 90% appearing once. The sequenced sample was peripheral blood, obtained 28 days after the second AZD1222 dose. Receptors originate from an adult who received the AZD1222 COVID-19 vaccine.

This chain connects TRBV6-5 to TRBJ2-2; D remains unclear. From germline, CDR1 is MNHEY and CDR2 SVGAGI. Trimming removed 6 bases from V and 0 bases from J, with 8 bases in between. The CDR3 totals 14 residues. This CDR3 reads CASRRASNTGELFF. CDR3 sequence (DNA): TGTGCCAGCAGAAGGGCGTCGAACACCGGGGAGCTGTTTTTT.

J is TRBJ2-6 and V is TRBV7-2; no definite D call. The CDR3 spans 13 residues. Germline V gene sequence: CDR1 SGHTA, CDR2 FQGNSA. V gave up 11 bases and J gave up 0 bases, with 8 bases separating them. The CDR3 DNA reads TGTGCCTCGAAGTTCTCTGGGGCCAACGTCCTGACTTTC. Translating it yields CASKFSGANVLTF.

This chain connects TRBV23-1 to TRBJ2-7, with D tentatively TRBD1 (5 bases). TRBV23-1 is assigned to the ORF class and has an uncertain function. V gave up 4 bases and J gave up 10 bases, with 14 bases separating them. There are 12 residues in the CDR3. CDR3 in amino acids: CASSPGQSEQYF. In DNA form, the CDR3 reads TGCGCCAGCAGTCCAGGGCAGTCCGAACAGTACTTC.

The J gene is TRBJ1-3, the V gene TRBV12-1. TRBV12-1 is listed as a pseudogene. There are 16 residues in the CDR3. CDR3 protein: CASSFQGPRSGNTIYF. CDR3 DNA: TGTGCCAGCAGCTTTCAAGGACCCCGCTCTGGAAACACCATATATTTT.

Concerning this clone: Other DNA sequences from this sample encode an identical CDR3 as well. The chain uses TRBV12-3 or TRBV12-4 and TRBJ1-1, with 7 bases matching TRBD1. The CDR3 consists of 13 residues. The junction had 1 base not matched to a gene; V was cut back by 5 bases and J by 1 base. The CDR3 nucleotides are TGTGCCAGCAGTCGACAGGGGAACACTGAAGCTTTCTTT. Translation: CASSRQGNTEAFF.

The chain uses TRBV4-2 and TRBJ1-2, with a possible D match to TRBD1 (5 bases). The CDR3 extends over 15 amino acids. The germline V gene encodes CDR1 LGHNA and CDR2 YNFKEQ. V lost 4 bases and J lost 0, with 12 bases in between. CDR3 amino acids: CASSLGTGANYGYTF. CDR3 nucleotide sequence: TGTGCCAGCAGCCTGGGGACGGGAGCTAACTATGGCTACACCTTC.

V usage is TRBV7-9 and J usage is TRBJ1-6, with D hard to call. The germline gives CDR1 SEHNR, CDR2 FQNEAQ (reference sequence). The CDR3 runs 15 residues. V was shortened by 1 base and J by 5 bases, with 9 bases between the two germline ends. This chain's CDR3 is CASSLGQTHNSPLHF. CDR3 nucleotide sequence: TGTGCCAGCAGCTTAGGCCAAACCCATAATTCACCCCTCCACTTT.

The rearrangement uses TRBV7-8 and TRBJ1-1, with a possible D match to TRBD1 (5 bases). Trimming left V 5 bases short and J 1 base short, with 14 bases between. CDR3 length: 15 residues. Germline V lookup: CDR1 SGHVS, CDR2 FQNEAQ. The DNA of the CDR3 is TGTGCCAGCAGCCCCCGGACATATCGGAACACTGAAGCTTTCTTT. It yields the protein CASSPRTYRNTEAFF.

The genes are TRBV24-1 and TRBJ2-7; 9 bases fit TRBD1. Per germline, CDR1 KGHDR and CDR2 SFDVKD. The CDR3 is made up of 15 amino acids. V dropped 3 bases and J dropped 3; count of bases not matched to a gene: 5. The DNA of the CDR3 is TGTGCCACCAGTGATCCCGGGACAGGGAACTACGAGCAGTACTTC. Its translation: CATSDPGTGNYEQYF.

The chain carries TRBV30 and TRBJ1-6; D is uncertain. CDR3 length: 12 residues. Germline CDR1 GTSNPN, CDR2 SVGIG (reference sequence). Trimming took off 3 bases at V and 4 bases at J, with 4 bases between the two ends. CDR3 coding DNA: TGTGCCTGGAGAGGGTATAATTCACCCCTCCACTTT. Residues: CAWRGYNSPLHF.

The rearrangement uses TRBV12-3 or TRBV12-4 and TRBJ1-3; D unclear. The CDR3 runs 12 residues. Trimming removed 7 bases from V and 0 bases from J, with 4 bases in between. The CDR3: CASKSSGNTIYF. CDR3 DNA sequence: TGTGCCAGCAAGTCCTCTGGAAACACCATATATTTT.

The chain combines TRBV3-1 (or the pseudogene TRBV3-2) with TRBJ2-7; 9 nucleotides align to TRBD1. Germline V CDR1 and CDR2: LGHDT, YNNKEL (reference sequence). V lost 0 bases and J lost 3; bases outside the gene matches: 3. The CDR3 consists of 15 residues. DNA for the CDR3: TGTGCCAGCAGCCAAGATCGGGACAGGGACTACGAGCAGTACTTC. This encodes CASSQDRDRDYEQYF.

A few counts support this clone. Within the sample, other DNA sequences also encode this same CDR3. The gene calls are TRBV29-1 and TRBJ1-1, with a possible D match to TRBD1 (6 bases). Germline V gives CDR1 SQVTM, CDR2 ANQGSEA. The CDR3 is made up of 13 amino acids. V was pared by 3 bases and J by 0 bases, with 8 bases between. This CDR3 is CSVETGVNTEAFF. The CDR3 DNA reads TGCAGCGTTGAGACAGGAGTGAACACTGAAGCTTTCTTT.

V gene TRBV24-1 combines with J gene TRBJ2-5, with TRBD1 as a possible D gene (5 bases). Per the germline V gene, CDR1 is KGHDR and CDR2 is SFDVKD. The CDR3 has 13 residues. The germline V and J ends were trimmed by 3 bases and 5 bases, with 9 bases remaining between them. CDR3 region: CATSDGAGETQYF. The CDR3 DNA reads as TGTGCCACCAGTGATGGGGCAGGGGAGACCCAGTACTTC.

V gene TRBV7-8 combines with J gene TRBJ1-6, with 9 bases that match TRBD1. Looked up from germline, CDR1 is SGHVS and CDR2 is FQNEAQ. The CDR3 has 17 residues. The V and J ends lost 5 bases and 5 bases, in that order; junction bases with no gene match: 10. CDR3 nucleotides: TGTGCCAGCAGCCAAATCAAAAGGACAGGGGATAATTCACCCCTCCACTTT. It yields the protein CASSQIKRTGDNSPLHF.

The rearrangement joins TRBV12-3 or TRBV12-4 to TRBJ2-7; 10 bases fit TRBD2. With 6 bases clipped from V and 3 bases from J, the junction kept 2 bases outside the gene matches. The CDR3 covers 13 residues. The CDR3 sequence: CASRPSGGYEQYF. In DNA form, the CDR3 reads TGTGCCAGCAGGCCTAGCGGGGGCTACGAGCAGTACTTC.

The rearrangement links TRBV3-1 (or the pseudogene TRBV3-2) to TRBJ2-3; perhaps TRBD2 as D (5 bases). This CDR3 region has 13 residues. V was pared by 2 bases and J by 3 bases, with 6 bases between. CDR1 and CDR2 (germline): LGHDT, YNNKEL (reference sequence). CDR3 sequence reads: CASSQRGTDTQYF. The DNA of the CDR3 is TGTGCCAGCAGCCAACGCGGGACAGATACGCAGTATTTT.

The chain recombines TRBV9 with TRBJ1-3; D not resolved. Per the germline V gene, CDR1 is SGDLS and CDR2 is YYNGEE. This CDR3 is 15 amino acids long. Trimming stripped 0 bases from V and 0 bases from J, with 7 bases between. The CDR3 bases are TGTGCCAGCAGCGTAGATGTAGTCTCTGGAAACACCATATATTTT. Protein: CASSVDVVSGNTIYF.

The V gene is TRBV5-1, the J gene TRBJ1-2, with D unclear. V lost 0 bases, J lost 1 base, and 13 bases lay in between. The V gene's germline CDR1 is SGHRS and CDR2 YFSETQ. There are 16 residues in the CDR3. The CDR3 loop reads CASSLGQVPLNYGYTF. CDR3 nucleotide sequence: TGCGCCAGCAGCTTGGGGCAGGTCCCGCTTAACTATGGCTACACCTTC.

This chain uses TRBV30 with TRBJ1-1; D unresolved. The CDR3 length is 12 residues. Per germline, CDR1 GTSNPN and CDR2 SVGIG (reference sequence). V was clipped by 0 bases and J by 5 bases, with 7 bases between them. In nucleotides, the CDR3 is TGTGCCTGGAGTGTAATCGGGACTGAAGCTTTCTTT. Protein product: CAWSVIGTEAFF.

This chain connects TRBV19 to TRBJ1-1; no firm D call. From germline, CDR1 is LNHDA and CDR2 SQIVND (reference sequence). This CDR3 has 14 amino acids. V gave up 8 bases and J gave up 0 bases, with 13 bases separating them. For the CDR3, the DNA is TGTGCCAGTCACCCCGATAGGCTGAACACTGAAGCTTTCTTT. Translating it yields CASHPDRLNTEAFF.

The gene calls are TRBV27 and TRBJ1-5; 9 nucleotides match TRBD1. Germline values: CDR1 MNHEY, CDR2 SMNVEV (reference sequence). The CDR3 loop spans 15 amino acids. The V segment lost 8 bases and the J segment 1 base; nucleotides outside the gene matches: 6. CDR3 region: CASGAGTGSNQPQHF. The CDR3, as DNA: TGTGCCAGCGGAGCCGGGACAGGGAGCAATCAGCCCCAGCATTTT.

The J gene is TRBJ2-3, the V gene TRBV5-6; 8 bases map to TRBD2. V lost 4 bases to trimming and J lost 8 bases; unmatched junction nucleotides: 3. This CDR3 has 12 residues. The germline V gene encodes CDR1 SGHDT and CDR2 YYEEEE. The CDR3 region is CASSPSGGTQYF. The CDR3 coding sequence is TGTGCCAGCAGCCCAAGCGGGGGTACGCAGTATTTT.

This chain uses TRBV18 with TRBJ1-1; 9 nucleotides align to TRBD1. The V gene end was trimmed by 3 bases and the J gene end by 3 bases; junction bases not matched to a gene: 5. The CDR3 length is 15 residues. Germline CDR1 is KGHSH and CDR2 is LQKENI. The CDR3 DNA reads TGTGCCAGCTCACCCCTACAGGGGGCGGACACTGAAGCTTTCTTT. Protein sequence: CASSPLQGADTEAFF.